This T cell receptor (beta chain) was observed in a study of OX40 agonist ivuxolimab in advanced cancers. The V and J ends lost 0 bases and 3 bases respectively, with 11 bases between them. The germline CDR1 and CDR2 sequences are SGHDN and FVKESK. The CDR3 contains 15 residues. As to this clone: The target antigen is unknown.

Data came from immunoSEQ multiplex PCR; TCRdb stores just in-frame clones and leaves some out. The sample records tens of thousands of clones, about nine tenths being singletons. Study-wide points: The antigen specificity of the peripheral T cells (those that were expanded) was not determined.

This TCR was sampled from an adult with an advanced solid tumor such as melanoma, head and neck, liver or kidney cancer. The sample in question was CD4+ or CD8+ T cells sorted from blood, obtained in a trial of the OX40 agonist ivuxolimab. This rearrangement joins TRBV14 to TRBJ1-2; D gene ambiguous. CDR3 in DNA: TGTGCCAGCAGCCAAGAGGCGGGGTATTACTATGGCTACACCTTC. The encoded protein is CASSQEAGYYYGYTF.